Listed below are T cell receptor beta chains from one sample, sequenced in a study of cytomegalovirus exposure and HLA in healthy donors. This table comes from immunoSEQ multiplex PCR, and its TCRdb copy is limited to in-frame clones, with some not included. The data contain 95,000 to 150,000 clones, under 80% of them seen just once; the ten biggest clones take up about 29%. The sequenced sample consisted of PBMCs. These receptor sequences come from a man aged 55 to 69 in good health and CMV-seropositive. Both conserved end residues are part of each CDR3. The size of a clone is reported for some rows only, either as once, few or many, or as a class for expanded clones.

V: TRBV27
J: TRBJ2-7
size: -
CDR3: CASSYWTGESREQYF

V: TRBV19
J: TRBJ2-7
size: -
CDR3: CASSTMDRNDEQYF

V: TRBV6-5
J: TRBJ2-7
size: -
CDR3: CASSRRGTGSHEQYF

V: TRBV5-8
J: TRBJ2-7
size: once
CDR3: CASSFRMGTGGYEQYF

V: TRBV30
J: TRBJ2-3
size: -
CDR3: CAVSGGATDTQYF

V: TRBV2
J: TRBJ1-2
size: -
CDR3: CASSERAGGIYGYTF

V: TRBV6-1
J: TRBJ1-1
size: -
CDR3: CASRRQEPTEAFF

V: TRBV20-1
J: TRBJ2-1
size: -
CDR3: CRPGAYNEQFF

V: TRBV12-5
J: TRBJ1-2
size: -
CDR3: CASGLVRFGLNYGYTF

V: TRBV7-2
J: TRBJ2-3
size: -
CDR3: CASSLPQGLSTDTQYF

V: TRBV11-1
J: TRBJ1-1
size: -
CDR3: CASSLVEGQNTEAFF

V: TRBV27
J: TRBJ2-2
size: -
CDR3: CASSRTGGTGELFF

V: TRBV5-1
J: TRBJ2-7
size: once
CDR3: CASSPGQGPYEQYF

V: TRBV5-6
J: TRBJ1-4
size: -
CDR3: CASSPFAGKSEKLFF

V: TRBV5-1
J: TRBJ2-2
size: -
CDR3: CASSGLAGGPAAGELFF

V: TRBV6-1
J: TRBJ1-5
size: -
CDR3: CASSSGAGGGQPQHF

V: TRBV5-4
J: TRBJ2-7
size: -
CDR3: CASSQQGGHEQYF

V: TRBV5-8
J: TRBJ2-7
size: -
CDR3: CASSLGGWSGQGQYF

V: TRBV9
J: TRBJ2-1
size: -
CDR3: CASSETSGRPSYNEQFF

V: TRBV5-8
J: TRBJ1-2
size: -
CDR3: CASSSRQGFGYTF

V: TRBV28
J: TRBJ2-7
size: -
CDR3: CASRSGTGGRSYEQYF

V: TRBV27
J: TRBJ2-7
size: -
CDR3: CASARQISYEQYF

V: TRBV19
J: TRBJ1-2
size: -
CDR3: CASSIAQPGQGNGYTF

V: TRBV11-3
J: TRBJ2-1
size: -
CDR3: CASSLAVSYNEQFF

V: TRBV5-1
J: TRBJ1-1
size: once
CDR3: CASSLGQKNTEAFF

V: TRBV2
J: TRBJ2-1
size: -
CDR3: CAGTRDRYNEQFF

V: TRBV2
J: TRBJ2-5
size: -
CDR3: CASGEDRAGETQYF

V: TRBV18
J: TRBJ1-2
size: -
CDR3: CASSPTGTGAFYYGYTF

V: TRBV18
J: TRBJ2-3
size: -
CDR3: CASSPPSGGGTDTQYF

V: TRBV19
J: TRBJ2-7
size: few
CDR3: CASSIEPGSVHEQYF

V: TRBV5-1
J: TRBJ1-1
size: -
CDR3: CASSYSTGVPEAFF